This T cell receptor beta chain was sequenced in a study of OX40 agonist ivuxolimab in advanced cancers. Turning to the study itself: Ivuxolimab, an agonist antibody against OX40 (CD134), was given to patients. Patients enrolled in dose escalation were diagnosed with hepatocellular carcinoma, melanoma, renal cell or head and neck cancer. Past anti-PD-1, anti-PD-L1 or anti-CTLA-4 therapy was accepted, and approximately 40% had received some. Three patients, one with hepatocellular carcinoma and two with cutaneous melanoma, responded partially.

The CDR3 consists of 14 residues. V lost 0 bases and J lost 5, with 12 bases in between. CDR1 is SGDLS and CDR2 is YYNGEE in the germline V gene. Generated by immunoSEQ multiplex PCR, the TCRdb table keeps only in-frame clones and is missing some. The sample lists about 66,000 clones, approximately 90% seen once, with over 11% in the top ten. The material sequenced was CD4+ or CD8+ T cells sorted from blood, taken in a trial of the OX40 agonist ivuxolimab. The sequence came from an adult with an advanced solid tumor such as melanoma, head and neck, liver or kidney cancer. V usage is TRBV9 and J usage is TRBJ2-7; D possibly matches TRBD1 or TRBD2 (5 bases each). The CDR3 sequence is CASSVAGSGDEQYF. CDR3 nucleotides: TGTGCCAGCAGCGTAGCAGGGAGCGGCGACGAGCAGTACTTC. Supplemented by reference TRBV9 and TRBJ2-7, the full variable domain reads DSGVTQTPKHLITATGQRVTLRCSPRSGDLSVYWYQQSLDQGLQFLIQYYNGEERAKGNILERFSAQQFPDLHSELNLSSLELGDSALYFCASSVAGSGDEQYFGPGTRLTVT.